The present T cell receptor beta chain was sequenced within a study of CD8+ T cells in alopecia areata. Study summary: Tofacitinib lasted 6 to 18 months, then 6 months off drug. Notes on the study in general: Persistence in scalp and blood during tofacitinib was observed for many expanded lesional clones. Baseline CD8+ expansion's link to response remains uncertain, as there was one nonresponder.

Following extraction, RNA underwent reverse transcription to cDNA, which served as the sequencing template. Sequencing was performed with immunoSEQ multiplex PCR; in TCRdb, only in-frame clones are kept and a portion is missing. This table has roughly 110,000 clones, around 50% appearing once. The sample's treatment: oral pan-JAK inhibitor, 5-10 mg twice daily. Lesional scalp punch biopsies and peripheral blood came from alopecia areata patients. With respect to this clone: Its matching antigen is unknown.

The receptor's source is a human donor with alopecia areata. The specimen was CD8+ T cells sorted from blood, collected at week 24, from a patient treated with tofacitinib.

The CDR3 region has the DNA TGCAGCGTAGACTACAGGGGCAATGAGCAGTTCTTC. It codes for CSVDYRGNEQFF. The gene calls are TRBV29-1 and TRBJ2-1; 7 bases map to TRBD1. This CDR3 has 12 residues. Germline trimming cut 6 bases from V and 6 bases from J; bases unmatched to any gene: 5. Germline V gene lookup returns CDR1 SQVTM and CDR2 ANQGSEA.